This T cell receptor beta chain was sequenced in a study of blood T cells in healthy people across ages. Remarks on this clonotype: Antigen specificity is unknown.

Overall study findings and caveats: With age, beta diversity per million T cells declined roughly linearly, significantly by 35 to 40.

Combining a sample-barcoded 5' primer with a J-beta primer mix, a second PCR ran for roughly 6 to 11 cycles. TCRdb re-called the 5' RACE reads with MiXCR, one entry per CDR3 protein. The repertoire has 1.5 million to 2 million distinct CDR3 sequences, about 30% of them found once; the top ten carry about 7.7%. Germline assignment: CDR1 MDHEN and CDR2 SYDVKM. The V segment lost 8 bases and the J segment 3 bases; nucleotides outside the gene matches: 6. The CDR3 is 13 residues long. The sequencing sample was made of blood. V is TRBV28 and J is TRBJ1-2; TRBD1 matches 7 bases. The clonotype was recovered from a woman under 40 in good health. The CDR3 DNA is TGTGCCAGCTGTCCCGGGACAGACTATGGCTACACCTTC. Translated: CASCPGTDYGYTF.